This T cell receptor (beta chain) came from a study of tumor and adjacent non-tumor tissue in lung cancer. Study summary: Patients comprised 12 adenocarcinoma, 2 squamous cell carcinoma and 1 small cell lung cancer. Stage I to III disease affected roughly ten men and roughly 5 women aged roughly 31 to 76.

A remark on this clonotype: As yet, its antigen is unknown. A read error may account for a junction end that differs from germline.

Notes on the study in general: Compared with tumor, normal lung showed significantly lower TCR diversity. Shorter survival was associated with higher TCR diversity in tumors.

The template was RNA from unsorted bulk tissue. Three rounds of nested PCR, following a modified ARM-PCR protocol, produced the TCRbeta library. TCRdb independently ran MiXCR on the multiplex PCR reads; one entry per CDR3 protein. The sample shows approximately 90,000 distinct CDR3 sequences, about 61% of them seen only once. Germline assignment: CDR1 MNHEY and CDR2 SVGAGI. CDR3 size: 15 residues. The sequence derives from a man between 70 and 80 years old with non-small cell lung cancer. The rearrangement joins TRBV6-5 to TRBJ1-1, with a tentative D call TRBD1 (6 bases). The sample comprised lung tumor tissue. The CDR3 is CVSSQPGTGLTEAFF. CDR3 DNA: TGCGTCAGCAGTCAACCCGGTACAGGGCTCACTGAAGCTTTCTTT.